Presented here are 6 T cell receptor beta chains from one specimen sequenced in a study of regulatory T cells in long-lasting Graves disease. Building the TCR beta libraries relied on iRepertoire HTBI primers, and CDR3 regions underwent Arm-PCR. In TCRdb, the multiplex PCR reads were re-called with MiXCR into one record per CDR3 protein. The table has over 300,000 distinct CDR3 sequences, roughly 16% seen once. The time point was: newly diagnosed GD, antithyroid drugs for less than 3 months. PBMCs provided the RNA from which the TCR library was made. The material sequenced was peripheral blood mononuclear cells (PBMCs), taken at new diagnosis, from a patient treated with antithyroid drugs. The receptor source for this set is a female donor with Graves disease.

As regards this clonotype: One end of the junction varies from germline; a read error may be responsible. The DNA of the CDR3 is TGTGCCTGGGACCCCAGGGGTTCCGGGGAGCCGTTTTTT. Translation gives CAWDPRGSGEPFF. V gene TRBV30 combines with J gene TRBJ2-2; perhaps TRBD1 as D (6 bases). This CDR3 comprises 13 residues. In germline, CDR1 is GTSNPN, CDR2 SVGIG (reference sequence).

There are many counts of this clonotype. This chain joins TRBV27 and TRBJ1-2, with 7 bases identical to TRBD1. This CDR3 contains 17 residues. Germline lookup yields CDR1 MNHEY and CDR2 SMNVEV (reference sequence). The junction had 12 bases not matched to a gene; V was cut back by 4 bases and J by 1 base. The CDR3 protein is CASSSNRDRLFNYGYTF. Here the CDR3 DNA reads TGTGCCAGCAGTTCTAACCGGGACAGATTATTTAACTATGGCTACACCTTC.

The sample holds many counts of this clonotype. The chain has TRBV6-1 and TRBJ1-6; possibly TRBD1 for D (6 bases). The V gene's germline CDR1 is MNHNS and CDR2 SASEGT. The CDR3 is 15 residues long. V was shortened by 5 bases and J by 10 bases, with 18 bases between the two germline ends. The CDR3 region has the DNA TGTGCCAGCAGTCGTGGTGGGACTCAGGGGTCACCCCTCCACTTT. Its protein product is CASSRGGTQGSPLHF.

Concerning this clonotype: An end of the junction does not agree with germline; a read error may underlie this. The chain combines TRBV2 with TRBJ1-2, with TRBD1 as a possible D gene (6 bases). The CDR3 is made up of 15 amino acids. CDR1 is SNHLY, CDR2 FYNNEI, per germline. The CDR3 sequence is CTSSGTGGPHYGYTF. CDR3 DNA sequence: TGTACCAGCAGTGGGACGGGGGGGCCCCACTATGGCTACACCTTC.

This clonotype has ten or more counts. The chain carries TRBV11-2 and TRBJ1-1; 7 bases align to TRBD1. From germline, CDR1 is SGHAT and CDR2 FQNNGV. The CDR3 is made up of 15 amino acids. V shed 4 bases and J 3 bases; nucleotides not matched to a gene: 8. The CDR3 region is CASSSAGQQDTEAFF. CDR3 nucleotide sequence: TGTGCCAGCAGCTCAGCGGGACAGCAGGACACTGAAGCTTTCTTT.

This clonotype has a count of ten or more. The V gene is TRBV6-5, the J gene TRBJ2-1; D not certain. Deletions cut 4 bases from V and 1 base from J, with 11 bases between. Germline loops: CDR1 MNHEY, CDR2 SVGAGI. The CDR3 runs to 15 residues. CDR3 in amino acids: CASSSNDISYNEQFF. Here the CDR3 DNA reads TGTGCCAGCAGTTCCAACGACATTTCCTACAATGAGCAGTTCTTC.